One and the same sample provided the 15 T cell receptor beta chains below, sequenced in a study of T cells in localized non-small cell lung cancer (dated by TCRdb to 2019 to 2021). Libraries were prepared through the immunoSEQ multiplex PCR assay. The source is immuneACCESS, and TCRdb retained only in-frame sequences with V and J called. Part of the clones is not carried over; for the studies checked, unresolved V genes explain less than half of this, and the remainder is unexplained. A total of about 20,000 clones appear in this sample, roughly 84% of them only once. The top ten constitute approximately 4% of the sample. Sequenced material: peripheral blood, taken before any cancer treatment. These receptors all come from a man between 35 and 75 years old with stage I lung adenocarcinoma.

J is TRBJ1-3 and V is TRBV5-1, with 7 bases fitting TRBD1. The CDR3 length is 15 residues. V trimming: 5 bases; J trimming: 0 bases; junction bases outside the gene matches: 5. Germline loops: CDR1 SGHRS, CDR2 YFSETQ. CDR3 sequence: CASSAGTVSGNTIYF. CDR3 sequence (DNA): TGCGCCAGCAGTGCTGGGACAGTCTCTGGAAACACCATATATTTT. The full variable domain, completed using reference TRBV5-1 and TRBJ1-3, is KAGVTQTPRYLIKTRGQQVTLSCSPISGHRSVSWYQQTPGQGLQFLFEYFSETQRNKGNFPGRFSGRQFSNSRSEMNVSTLELGDSALYLCASSAGTVSGNTIYFGEGSWLTVV.

The J gene is TRBJ2-7, the V gene TRBV6-5; a weak D match, TRBD1 (6 bases). Germline CDR1 reads MNHEY; CDR2 reads SVGAGI. The CDR3 totals 14 residues. V was cut by 0 bases and J by 2 bases, with 8 bases left in between. DNA of the CDR3: TGTGCCAGCAGTTACTCTGAGGGGGCCTACGAGCAGTACTTC. This gives the protein CASSYSEGAYEQYF.

This clone came up a few times. V usage is TRBV7-2 and J usage is TRBJ1-2; D call uncertain. This CDR3 has 15 amino acids. V lost 1 base to trimming and J lost 4 bases, with 13 bases between them. Germline-derived CDR1 and CDR2 are SGHTA and FQGNSA. CDR3 residues: CASSLGREPIYGYTF. The CDR3 bases are TGTGCCAGCAGCTTAGGGAGGGAACCAATCTATGGCTACACCTTC.

The chain carries TRBV5-8 and TRBJ2-1, with 12 bases identical to TRBD2. Trimming at V came to 4 bases and at J to 1 base, leaving 15 bases not matched to a gene. This CDR3 is 20 amino acids long. Germline V lookup: CDR1 SGHTS, CDR2 YDEGEE. CDR3 sequence (DNA): TGTGCCAGCAGCGCTAAAGGACTAGCGGGAATAATGAGTTCCTACAATGAGCAGTTCTTC. Its translation is CASSAKGLAGIMSSYNEQFF.

The V gene is TRBV5-1, the J gene TRBJ2-7; TRBD2 aligns across 8 bases. This CDR3 has 15 amino acids. Per the germline V gene, CDR1 is SGHRS and CDR2 is YFSETQ. The J segment lost 4 bases and the V segment lost 4 bases, leaving 10 bases of the junction unmatched. CDR3 region: CASSPLDSGKYEQYF. The CDR3 nucleotides read TGCGCCAGCAGCCCCCTTGATAGCGGGAAGTACGAGCAGTACTTC.

V usage is TRBV11-2 and J usage is TRBJ2-1; 9 bases line up with TRBD2. This CDR3 has 16 amino acids. V dropped 5 bases and J dropped 8; count of bases not matched to a gene: 13. Germline V gene data show CDR1 as SGHAT and CDR2 as FQNNGV. For the CDR3, the DNA is TGTGCCAGCAGCCTAGTGGGGGGGAAGCGGGAGGATGAGCAGTTCTTC. Translation: CASSLVGGKREDEQFF.

The chain recombines TRBV14 with TRBJ1-1; D is ambiguous. V was pared by 1 base and J by 12 bases, with 21 bases between. The CDR3 totals 15 residues. Germline assignment: CDR1 SGHDN and CDR2 FVKESK. The CDR3 loop reads CASSQGIGRERATFF. The CDR3 DNA is TGTGCCAGCAGCCAAGGAATTGGAAGGGAAAGGGCAACTTTCTTT.

The V and J genes are TRBV10-3 and TRBJ1-2; D unclear. Trimming cost V 6 bases and J 0 bases, with 8 bases left between them. There are 13 residues in the CDR3. Germline loops: CDR1 ENHRY, CDR2 SYGVKD. DNA of the CDR3: TGTGCCATCAGCTTCGGAGCTAACTATGGCTACACCTTC. Residues: CAISFGANYGYTF.

This clone was seen just once. At one end, the junction sequence differs from germline, possibly due to a read error. The V and J genes are TRBV6-7 and TRBJ1-6; 8 nucleotides agree with TRBD1. TRBV6-7 is an ORF, and what it does is uncertain. This CDR3 is built from 11 residues. Written as DNA, the CDR3 is TGTGCCAGCAGTTACGCGGGACAGGTTTATTTT. Protein product: CASSYAGQVYF.

V gene TRBV5-4 combines with J gene TRBJ2-7; perhaps D is TRBD1 or TRBD2 (5 bases each). V was clipped by 0 bases and J by 5 bases, with 15 bases between them. The CDR3 is made up of 15 amino acids. Germline lookup yields CDR1 SGHNT and CDR2 YYREEE (reference sequence). Written as DNA, the CDR3 is TGTGCCAGCAGCTTGGGGCAGGGACGGCGAGACGAGCAGTACTTC. Its protein product is CASSLGQGRRDEQYF.

In DNA form, the CDR3 reads TGTGCCAGCAGCCAAGATCTAAAGGTTCTAGGGGGGGCAGAAAAACTGTTTTTT. Residues: CASSQDLKVLGGAEKLFF. V usage is TRBV4-2 and J usage is TRBJ1-4; perhaps TRBD1 as D (6 bases). V was cut by 0 bases and J by 8 bases, with 22 bases left in between. Germline values: CDR1 LGHNA, CDR2 YNFKEQ. The CDR3 length is 18 residues.

This chain connects TRBV19 to TRBJ2-2; 14 bases fit TRBD2. The CDR3 runs to 19 residues. The germline V gene encodes CDR1 LNHDA and CDR2 SQIVND (reference sequence). J was trimmed by 2 bases and V by 5 bases; bases with no gene match: 10. The CDR3 here is CASSSPTSGRAVNTGELFF. CDR3 nucleotides: TGTGCCAGTAGTTCTCCGACTAGCGGGAGGGCCGTTAACACCGGGGAGCTGTTTTTT.

V and J are TRBV13 and TRBJ2-5; 11 nucleotides agree with TRBD2. The junction had 7 bases not matched to a gene; V was cut back by 1 base and J by 3 bases. This CDR3 spans 17 amino acids. Germline loops: CDR1 PRHDT, CDR2 FYEKMQ (reference sequence). The CDR3, as DNA: TGTGCCAGCAGCTTAGCTGTCGGACTAGCGGGTAAAGAGACCCAGTACTTC. Residues: CASSLAVGLAGKETQYF.

The rearrangement uses TRBV13 and TRBJ2-2; D is unresolved. The germline V gene has CDR1 PRHDT and CDR2 FYEKMQ (reference sequence). Trimming removed 0 bases from V and 6 bases from J, with 5 bases in between. The CDR3 is made up of 13 amino acids. CDR3 nucleotides: TGTGCCAGCAGCTTAGGGCAGCCCGGGGAGCTGTTTTTT. Its translation: CASSLGQPGELFF.

CDR3 region: CASSLDSNTGELFF. CDR3 coding DNA: TGTGCCAGCAGTTTGGACTCGAACACCGGGGAGCTGTTTTTT. The chain uses TRBV27 and TRBJ2-2; tentatively, D is TRBD2 (5 bases). The CDR3 has 14 residues. The germline CDR1 and CDR2 sequences are MNHEY and SMNVEV (reference sequence). Trimming cost V 3 bases and J 0 bases, with 5 bases left between them.